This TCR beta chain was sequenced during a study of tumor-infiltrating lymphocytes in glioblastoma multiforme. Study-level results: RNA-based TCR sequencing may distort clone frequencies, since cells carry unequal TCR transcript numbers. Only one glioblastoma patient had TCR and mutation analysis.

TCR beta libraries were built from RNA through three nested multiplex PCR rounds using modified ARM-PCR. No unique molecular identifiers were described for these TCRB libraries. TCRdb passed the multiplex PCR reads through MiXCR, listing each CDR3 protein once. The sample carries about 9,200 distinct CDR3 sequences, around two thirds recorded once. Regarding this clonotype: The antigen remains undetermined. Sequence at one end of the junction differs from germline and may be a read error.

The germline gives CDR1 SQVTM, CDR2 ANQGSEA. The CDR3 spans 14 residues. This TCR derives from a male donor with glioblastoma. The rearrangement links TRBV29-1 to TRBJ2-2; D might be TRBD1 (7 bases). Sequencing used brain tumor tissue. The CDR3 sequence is CSLASPGGTGVLFF. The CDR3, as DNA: TGCAGCCTTGCGAGTCCAGGGGGGACCGGGGTGCTGTTTTTT.